This TCR beta chain comes out of a study of blood T cells in healthy people across ages. Study details: Template switching caught about one barcoded beta molecule for each two T cells.

V was trimmed by 1 base and J by 6 bases, leaving 21 bases between them. The germline V gene has CDR1 SGHRS and CDR2 YFSETQ. The CDR3 spans 17 residues. Primed by a sample-barcoded 5' primer and a J-beta primer mix, a second PCR proceeded for about 7 to 11 cycles. Each CDR3 protein is one row after TCRdb ran MiXCR on the 5' RACE reads. The sample contains 450,000 to 650,000 distinct CDR3 sequences, 20% to 30% of which appear only once. This sample also belongs to another study, concerning T cells of mothers and their children.

The chain has TRBV5-1 and TRBJ2-3, with D perhaps TRBD2 (5 bases). The sequence was obtained from a boy younger than 18 in good health. The material sequenced was blood. The CDR3 reads CASSLISMRVSPDTQYF. In nucleotides, the CDR3 is TGCGCCAGCAGCTTGATTAGTATGAGGGTCTCACCGGATACGCAGTATTTT.